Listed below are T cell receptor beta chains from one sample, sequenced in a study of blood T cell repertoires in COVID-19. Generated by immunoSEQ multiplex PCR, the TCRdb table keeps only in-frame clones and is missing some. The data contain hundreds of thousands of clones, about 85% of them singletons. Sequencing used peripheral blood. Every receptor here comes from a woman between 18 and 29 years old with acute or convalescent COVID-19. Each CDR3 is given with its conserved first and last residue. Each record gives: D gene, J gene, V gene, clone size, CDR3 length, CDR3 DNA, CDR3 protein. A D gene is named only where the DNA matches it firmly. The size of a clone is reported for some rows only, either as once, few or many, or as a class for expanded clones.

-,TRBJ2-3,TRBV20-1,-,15,TGCAGTGCTAGTCAATCGGGAGATAGCACAGATACGCAGTATTTT,CSASQSGDSTDTQYF
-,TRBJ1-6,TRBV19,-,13,TGTGCCAGTAGTATCCCCGATAATTCACCCCTCCACTTT,CASSIPDNSPLHF
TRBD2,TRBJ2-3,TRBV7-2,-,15,TGTGCCAGCAGCTTATGGGTTAGCGGGGCAGATACGCAGTATTTT,CASSLWVSGADTQYF
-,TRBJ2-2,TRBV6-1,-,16,TGTGCCAGCAGTGAACTGAGCGGAACTAACGGGGGAAGGCTGTTTTTT,CASSELSGTNGGRLFF
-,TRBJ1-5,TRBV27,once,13,TGTGCCAGCAGCGCAGGGGAGAGTCAGCCCCAGCATTTT,CASSAGESQPQHF
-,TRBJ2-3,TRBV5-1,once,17,TGCGCCAGCAGCTTGAGGTTGAGTACGGCGGACACAGATACGCAGTATTTT,CASSLRLSTADTDTQYF
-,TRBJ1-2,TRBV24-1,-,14,TGTGCCACCAGTGATTTGCAGGTTTACTATGGCTACACCTTC,CATSDLQVYYGYTF
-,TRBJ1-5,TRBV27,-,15,TGTGCCAGCAGTTTATCTACTACAGGTGGACAGCCCCAGCATTTT,CASSLSTTGGQPQHF
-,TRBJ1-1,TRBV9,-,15,TGTGCCAGCAGCGTAACCCACTTGGTGAACACTGAAGCTTTCTTT,CASSVTHLVNTEAFF
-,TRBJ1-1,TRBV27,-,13,TGTGCCAGCAGCTACACAGGGAACACTGAAGCTTTCTTT,CASSYTGNTEAFF
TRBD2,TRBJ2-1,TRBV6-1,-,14,TGTGCCAGCAGTGAAGGACTAGCGGGAACTGAGCAGTTCTTC,CASSEGLAGTEQFF
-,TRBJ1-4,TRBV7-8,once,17,TGTGCCAGCAGCTCCCGGCGACTCCGAGGAGCTAATGAAAAACTGTTTTTT,CASSSRRLRGANEKLFF
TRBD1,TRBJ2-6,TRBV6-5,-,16,TGTGCCAGCAGTTACTCGGGACAGGCTGGGGCCAACGTCCTGACTTTC,CASSYSGQAGANVLTF
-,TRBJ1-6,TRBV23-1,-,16,TGCGCCAGCAGTCAATCTGGACAGCGCCGACATTCACCCCTCCACTTT,CASSQSGQRRHSPLHF
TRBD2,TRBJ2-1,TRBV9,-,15,TGTGCCAGCAGCGTAGCATCTAGCGGGGGCTATGAGCAGTTCTTC,CASSVASSGGYEQFF
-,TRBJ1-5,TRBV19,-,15,TGTGCCAGTAGTCTCTGCCGGGGTAGCAATCAGCCCCAGCATTTT,CASSLCRGSNQPQHF
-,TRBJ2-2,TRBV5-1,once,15,TGCGCCAGCAGCTCCCTTCAGGCGATCACCGGGGAGCTGTTTTTT,CASSSLQAITGELFF
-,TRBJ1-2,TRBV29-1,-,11,TGCAGCGTTGGGGGTGAGGGACACATAATCTTC,CSVGGEGHIIF
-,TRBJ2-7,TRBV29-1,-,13,TGCAGCGTCGTAAGTCAGATTACCTACGAGCAGTACTTC,CSVVSQITYEQYF
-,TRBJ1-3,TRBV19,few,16,TGTGCCAGTAGAGACCGGGTCGTGAGCTCTGGAAACACCATATATTTT,CASRDRVVSSGNTIYF